This TCR beta chain was identified in a study of cytotoxic CD8 clonotypes in ibrutinib-treated CLL. Study summary: Following treatment for a median roughly twelve months, range 6 to 36, response samples were then taken.

This CDR3 is 13 amino acids long. Trimming stripped 6 bases from V and 6 bases from J, with 11 bases between. Germline CDR1 is SNHLY and CDR2 is FYNNEI. Study-level findings and limits: Clonality correlated strongly with circulating CD8+ T cells and exceeded age-matched healthy donors at baseline. Clonality grew at ibrutinib response; at progression, it decreased back toward baseline.

Generated by immunoSEQ multiplex PCR, the TCRdb table keeps only in-frame clones and is missing some. The table includes tens of thousands of clones, over 80% detected once. This clone occurred once. Antigen unknown. This material consisted of PBMCs, taken after 24 months of ibrutinib treatment. V gene TRBV2 combines with J gene TRBJ1-4; D remains ambiguous. This TCR derives from a human donor with chronic lymphocytic leukemia. The CDR3 nucleotides are TGTGCCAGCAGGCTGATACAGTATGAAAAACTGTTTTTT. This gives the protein CASRLIQYEKLFF. Drawing the rest from reference TRBV2 and TRBJ1-4, the complete variable domain is EPEVTQTPSHQVTQMGQEVILRCVPISNHLYFYWYRQILGQKVEFLVSFYNNEISEKSEIFDDQFSVERPDGSNFTLKIRSTKLEDSAMYFCASRLIQYEKLFFGSGTQLSVL.